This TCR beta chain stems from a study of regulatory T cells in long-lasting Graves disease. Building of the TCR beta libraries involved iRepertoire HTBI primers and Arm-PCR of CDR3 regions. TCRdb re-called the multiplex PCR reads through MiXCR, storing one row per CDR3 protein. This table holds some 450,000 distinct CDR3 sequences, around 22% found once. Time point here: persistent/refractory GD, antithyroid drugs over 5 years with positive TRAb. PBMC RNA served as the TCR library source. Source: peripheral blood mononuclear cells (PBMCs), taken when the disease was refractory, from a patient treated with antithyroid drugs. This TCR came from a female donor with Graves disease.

CDR3 coding DNA: TGCGCCAGCAGCTTGGTCGCGGGACGGTACGAGCAGTACTTC. The encoded protein is CASSLVAGRYEQYF. The rearrangement joins TRBV5-1 to TRBJ2-7; a possible D gene is TRBD2 (6 bases). The CDR3 consists of 14 residues. Germline V gene data show CDR1 as SGHRS and CDR2 as YFSETQ. Trimming pared 0 bases from V and 4 bases from J, leaving 11 bases between.